The 27 T cell receptor beta chains presented below share a single source sample, sequenced in a study of T cell responses to AZD1222 COVID-19 vaccine. TCRdb keeps only in-frame clones here, not all; method: immunoSEQ multiplex PCR. The data contain 130,000 to 150,000 clones, about 91% of them seen just once; the ten biggest clones take up approximately 16%. Sample: peripheral blood, taken on day 0 of AZD1222 vaccination. These receptors originate from an adult in good health.

The rearrangement links TRBV18 to TRBJ1-3; D not certain. Germline lookup yields CDR1 KGHSH and CDR2 LQKENI. Trimming pared 2 bases from V and 3 bases from J, leaving 17 bases between. The CDR3 contains 17 residues. The chain's CDR3 is CASSPAGPSGGGNTIYF. The CDR3 DNA is TGTGCCAGCTCACCAGCCGGGCCATCTGGAGGTGGAAACACCATATATTTT.

This rearrangement joins TRBV7-9 to TRBJ1-5; D ambiguous. The CDR3 is 14 amino acids. The V end was cut by 6 bases, the J end by 3 bases, with 12 bases between. Germline-derived CDR1 and CDR2 are SEHNR and FQNEAQ (reference sequence). CDR3 sequence: CASSAQSSNQPQHF. The CDR3 DNA is TGTGCCAGCAGTGCCCAGAGCTCCAATCAGCCCCAGCATTTT.

This chain links TRBV12-3 or TRBV12-4 with TRBJ2-2, with D unresolved. This CDR3 spans 12 amino acids. Trimming pared 1 base from V and 7 bases from J, leaving 4 bases between. CDR3 DNA sequence: TGTGCCAGCAGTTTAGGGTTCGGGGAGCTGTTTTTT. Its translation: CASSLGFGELFF.

This clone showed up just a few times. J is TRBJ2-7 and V is TRBV27; TRBD1 agrees at 9 bases. J lost 6 bases, V lost 4 bases, and 4 bases had no gene match. The CDR3 sequence is 13 residues long. Germline CDR1 reads MNHEY; CDR2 reads SMNVEV (reference sequence). This chain's CDR3 is CASSSGQGSEQYF. CDR3 nucleotides: TGTGCCAGCAGTTCTGGACAGGGGAGCGAGCAGTACTTC.

V and J are TRBV19 and TRBJ2-2, with TRBD1 as a possible D gene (7 bases). Germline CDR1 LNHDA, CDR2 SQIVND (reference sequence). The CDR3 spans 14 residues. With 7 bases removed from V and 6 bases from J, the gap between germline ends came to 15 bases. The CDR3 DNA follows: TGTGCCAGTAAGGCAGGGGGGATTGCCGGGGAGCTGTTTTTT. This encodes CASKAGGIAGELFF.

V is TRBV5-8 and J is TRBJ1-6; the match to TRBD1 covers 10 bases. Germline CDR1 reads SGHTS; CDR2 reads YDEGEE. V was pared by 4 bases and J by 5 bases, with 9 bases of the junction left unmatched. The CDR3 has 17 amino acids. Here the CDR3 DNA reads TGTGCCAGCAGCGTCACGACAGGGGGCGCCAATAATTCACCCCTCCACTTT. Its translation: CASSVTTGGANNSPLHF.

This clone has more than one count but fewer than ten. The rearrangement links TRBV5-6 to TRBJ1-4; perhaps TRBD1 as D (5 bases). This CDR3 contains 13 residues. V lost 6 bases to trimming and J lost 4 bases, with 10 bases between them. Germline assignment: CDR1 SGHDT and CDR2 YYEEEE. CDR3 in DNA: TGTGCCAGCACAGGGTCCAATAATGAAAAACTGTTTTTT. The encoded protein is CASTGSNNEKLFF. Combining the CDR3 with reference TRBV5-6 and TRBJ1-4 gives the whole variable domain DAGVTQSPTHLIKTRGQQVTLRCSPKSGHDTVSWYQQALGQGPQFIFQYYEEEERQRGNFPDRFSGHQFPNYSSELNVNALLLGDSALYLCASTGSNNEKLFFGSGTQLSVL.

The V gene is TRBV6-5, the J gene TRBJ1-5; D is uncertain. Germline V gene sequence: CDR1 MNHEY, CDR2 SVGAGI. Deletions cut 4 bases from V and 4 bases from J, with 14 bases between. This CDR3 comprises 15 residues. CDR3 sequence: CASSLGSTANQPQHF. CDR3 DNA: TGTGCCAGCAGTTTGGGGTCGACTGCAAATCAGCCCCAGCATTTT.

The chain carries TRBV6-5 and TRBJ2-7; D is undetermined. This CDR3 region has 11 residues. The germline V gene encodes CDR1 MNHEY and CDR2 SVGAGI. Deletions cut 8 bases from V and 4 bases from J, with 9 bases between. CDR3 loop: CASSSFYEQYF. The CDR3 DNA sequence: TGTGCCAGCTCTTCTTTTTACGAGCAGTACTTC.

The V gene is TRBV2, the J gene TRBJ2-5; 9 bases match TRBD1. V was pared by 8 bases and J by 3 bases, with 10 bases of the junction left unmatched. From germline, CDR1 is SNHLY and CDR2 FYNNEI. CDR3 length: 15 amino acids. The CDR3 spells CASHRDRADKETQYF. CDR3 nucleotides: TGTGCCAGCCACCGGGACAGGGCTGATAAAGAGACCCAGTACTTC. Looking up the rest from reference TRBV2 and TRBJ2-5 gives the full variable domain: EPEVTQTPSHQVTQMGQEVILRCVPISNHLYFYWYRQILGQKVEFLVSFYNNEISEKSEIFDDQFSVERPDGSNFTLKIRSTKLEDSAMYFCASHRDRADKETQYFGPGTRLLVL.

This chain connects TRBV29-1 to TRBJ1-1; D is unclear. V lost 3 bases, J lost 7 bases, and 15 bases lay in between. The germline V gene has CDR1 SQVTM and CDR2 ANQGSEA. This CDR3 has 13 amino acids. The CDR3 region has the DNA TGCAGCGTTGATAAGGGCGGCAGAAGTGAAGCTTTCTTT. It yields the protein CSVDKGGRSEAFF.

The CDR3 sequence is CASSLGGGPDIQYF. The CDR3 nucleotides are TGTGCCAGCAGCTTAGGTGGGGGGCCTGACATTCAGTACTTC. This chain uses TRBV7-2 with TRBJ2-4; D is perhaps TRBD1 or TRBD2 (6 bases each). The CDR3 covers 14 residues. The germline V and J ends were trimmed by 1 base and 8 bases, with 12 bases remaining between them. CDR1 and CDR2 from the germline V gene are SGHTA and FQGNSA.

The chain has TRBV30 and TRBJ2-2; D is unclear. Per germline, CDR1 GTSNPN and CDR2 SVGIG (reference sequence). This CDR3 region has 15 residues. Trimming removed 0 bases at V and 5 bases at J, with 13 bases between. The CDR3 DNA sequence: TGTGCCTGGAGTGTTTCGGGCAGATGGACCGGGGAGCTGTTTTTT. It specifies CAWSVSGRWTGELFF.

The chain uses TRBV20-1 and TRBJ1-1; no clear D. Trimming took 3 bases from V and 6 from J, leaving 8 bases between them. The CDR3 extends over 11 amino acids. CDR1 and CDR2 from the germline V gene are DFQATT and SNEGSKA (reference sequence). The CDR3 region has the DNA TGCAGTGCTAGGACTAGCGCTGAAGCTTTCTTT. This codes for CSARTSAEAFF.

J is TRBJ1-1 and V is TRBV27, with no clear D. Germline-derived CDR1 and CDR2 are MNHEY and SMNVEV (reference sequence). This CDR3 comprises 12 residues. Trimming cost V 5 bases and J 7 bases, with 11 bases left between them. CDR3 coding DNA: TGTGCCAGCAGTCCAAACGTAGGTGAAGCTTTCTTT. Translation gives CASSPNVGEAFF.

V gene TRBV2 combines with J gene TRBJ2-1; 10 bases fit TRBD1. The CDR3 extends over 16 amino acids. J was trimmed by 12 bases and V by 6 bases; bases with no gene match: 17. Germline CDR1 reads SNHLY; CDR2 reads FYNNEI. CDR3: CASRQPRDRGFGGQFF. DNA of the CDR3: TGTGCCAGCAGGCAGCCCCGGGACAGGGGCTTCGGGGGGCAGTTCTTC.

The chain employs TRBV7-9 and TRBJ2-5; D is uncertain. V lost 3 bases and J 5 bases, leaving 7 bases between the germline ends. The germline CDR1 and CDR2 sequences are SEHNR and FQNEAQ (reference sequence). CDR3 length equals 12 residues. The CDR3 loop is CASSLLRETQYF. DNA for the CDR3: TGTGCCAGCAGCTTGTTGAGGGAGACCCAGTACTTC.

This clone occurred a few times. V usage is TRBV13 and J usage is TRBJ1-6; D possibly corresponds to TRBD1 (5 bases). V lost 2 bases to trimming and J lost 7 bases, with 24 bases between them. CDR3 length equals 19 residues. Germline CDR1 is PRHDT and CDR2 is FYEKMQ (reference sequence). DNA of the CDR3: TGTGCCAGCAGCTTAAAAGGGGTTCAGGGCAGGCGGCGAAATTCACCCCTCCACTTT. Protein product: CASSLKGVQGRRRNSPLHF.

This rearrangement joins TRBV18 to TRBJ1-4; D is unclear. This CDR3 has 15 amino acids. The germline V gene has CDR1 KGHSH and CDR2 LQKENI. V was trimmed by 2 bases and J by 0 bases, leaving 7 bases between them. CDR3 sequence: CASSPSIATNEKLFF. CDR3 in DNA: TGTGCCAGCTCACCAAGTATTGCAACTAATGAAAAACTGTTTTTT.

This chain links TRBV30 with TRBJ1-5, with D maybe TRBD1 (6 bases). The germline V and J ends were trimmed by 2 bases and 7 bases, with 12 bases remaining between them. The germline V gene has CDR1 GTSNPN and CDR2 SVGIG (reference sequence). This CDR3 contains 13 residues. The CDR3 nucleotides read TGTGCCTGGAGTTTGTCAGGGGAACAGCCCCAGCATTTT. Encoded protein: CAWSLSGEQPQHF.

This sequence joins TRBV6-5 and TRBJ1-2; 9 bases line up with TRBD1. The V and J ends lost 5 bases and 8 bases, in that order; junction bases with no gene match: 6. This CDR3 region has 13 residues. Germline V gene lookup returns CDR1 MNHEY and CDR2 SVGAGI. This chain's CDR3 is CASSRTGERGYTF. Here the CDR3 DNA reads TGTGCCAGCAGTCGGACAGGGGAGAGAGGCTACACCTTC.

The chain has TRBV19 and TRBJ1-3; TRBD1 might be the D (5 bases). The CDR3 contains 12 residues. V was shortened by 10 bases and J by 5 bases, with 12 bases between the two germline ends. Germline assignment: CDR1 LNHDA and CDR2 SQIVND (reference sequence). The CDR3 region is CAIGTPRNTIYF. The CDR3 nucleotides read TGTGCCATAGGGACTCCCCGAAACACCATATATTTT.

The chain employs TRBV7-9 and TRBJ1-6; a weak D match, TRBD1 (6 bases). Germline V gene sequence: CDR1 SEHNR, CDR2 FQNEAQ (reference sequence). There are 12 residues in the CDR3. The V end was cut by 5 bases, the J end by 10 bases, with 9 bases between. The CDR3 DNA sequence: TGTGCCAGCAGCCTAGGGGGGTCACCCCTCCACTTT. It is translated as CASSLGGSPLHF. The full variable domain, rest sourced from reference TRBV7-9 and TRBJ1-6, is DTGVSQNPRHKITKRGQNVTFRCDPISEHNRLYWYRQTLGQGPEFLTYFQNEAQLEKSRLLSDRFSAERPKGSFSTLEIQRTEQGDSAMYLCASSLGGSPLHFGNGTRLTVT.

The V call is TRBV3-1 (or the pseudogene TRBV3-2), the J call TRBJ1-5, with a weak D call TRBD1 (5 bases). Trimming shortened V by 4 bases and J by 0 bases, and 16 bases separated the two germline ends. CDR1 and CDR2 from the germline V gene are LGHDT and YNNKEL (reference sequence). This CDR3 is 17 amino acids long. As DNA, the CDR3 is TGTGCCAGCAGCCCCTCCCCCGGGGGGAATAGCAATCAGCCCCAGCATTTT. It specifies CASSPSPGGNSNQPQHF.

The CDR3 bases are TGTGCCAGCATTGGGACAGGGGCGACCGGGGAGCTGTTTTTT. Translated, it gives CASIGTGATGELFF. The chain combines TRBV2 with TRBJ2-2; 10 bases line up with TRBD1. With V trimmed by 7 bases and J by 5 bases, 4 bases remained unmatched. This CDR3 spans 14 amino acids. CDR1 and CDR2 (germline): SNHLY, FYNNEI. The complete variable domain, with remaining parts taken from reference TRBV2 and TRBJ2-2, reads EPEVTQTPSHQVTQMGQEVILRCVPISNHLYFYWYRQILGQKVEFLVSFYNNEISEKSEIFDDQFSVERPDGSNFTLKIRSTKLEDSAMYFCASIGTGATGELFFGEGSRLTVL.

The chain links TRBV7-9 to TRBJ1-1; unclear D gene. Germline CDR1 SEHNR, CDR2 FQNEAQ (reference sequence). The V end was cut by 1 base, the J end by 10 bases, with 10 bases between. CDR3 length equals 12 residues. CDR3 sequence: CASSLEGRAAFF. The CDR3 DNA reads TGTGCCAGCAGCTTAGAAGGGAGGGCAGCTTTCTTT.

This chain links TRBV3-1 (or the pseudogene TRBV3-2) with TRBJ1-5, with TRBD1 identical over 10 bases. This CDR3 contains 17 residues. Trimming cost V 4 bases and J 4 bases; bases outside gene matches: 10. The germline CDR1 and CDR2 sequences are LGHDT and YNNKEL (reference sequence). The CDR3 nucleotides read TGTGCCAGCAGCCGCCGGGACAGGGGAGGTGGGAATCAGCCCCAGCATTTT. Encoded protein: CASSRRDRGGGNQPQHF.